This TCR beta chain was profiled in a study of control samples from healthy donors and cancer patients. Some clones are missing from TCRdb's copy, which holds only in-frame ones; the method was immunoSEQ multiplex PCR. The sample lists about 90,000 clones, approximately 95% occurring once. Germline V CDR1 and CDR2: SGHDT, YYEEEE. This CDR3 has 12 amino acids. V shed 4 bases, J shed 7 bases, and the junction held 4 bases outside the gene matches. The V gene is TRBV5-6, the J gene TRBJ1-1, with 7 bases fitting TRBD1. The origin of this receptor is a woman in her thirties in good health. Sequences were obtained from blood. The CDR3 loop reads CASSMTGFEAFF. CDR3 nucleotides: TGTGCCAGCAGCATGACAGGGTTTGAAGCTTTCTTT.